A selection of T cell receptor beta chains follows, all from one sample in a study of blood T cell repertoires in COVID-19. Clones were read by immunoSEQ multiplex PCR, and TCRdb kept only the in-frame ones, dropping some. The profile covers tens of thousands of clones, with about four fifths appearing a single time and roughly 10% taken by the ten largest. Sequenced material: peripheral blood. Source of these receptors: a human donor in a cohort sampled during active COVID-19. The CDR3 runs from the conserved cysteine through the conserved F or W. The order of the fields is V gene, CDR3 length, clone size, J gene, D gene, CDR3 DNA, CDR3 protein. The D gene is left open where the match is weak. Clone size is stated in some rows and not others, as once, few, many or a class when expanded.

>TRBV5-1|14|NA|TRBJ1-1|NA
TGCGCCAGCAGCTTGGGACTGCTGAACACTGAAGCTTTCTTT
CASSLGLLNTEAFF
>TRBV5-1|14|NA|TRBJ1-6|NA
TGCGCCAGCAGCTTGGGGGGGCAGGGTTCACCCCTCCACTTT
CASSLGGQGSPLHF
>TRBV27|15|once|TRBJ1-6|NA
TGTGCCAGCAGTTTATCCGGACAGTATAATTCACCCCTCCACTTT
CASSLSGQYNSPLHF
>TRBV18|13|few|TRBJ1-5|TRBD1
TGTGCCAGCTCATCGACAGGGGATCAGCCCCAGCATTTT
CASSSTGDQPQHF
>TRBV6-5|15|NA|TRBJ2-7|TRBD1
TGTGCCAGCAGTCTCCGGGACAGGGTTCCCTACGAGCAGTACTTC
CASSLRDRVPYEQYF
>TRBV2|13|NA|TRBJ1-5|NA
TGTGCCAGCAGAGGGGCCTTGAATCAGCCCCAGCATTTT
CASRGALNQPQHF
>TRBV5-8|15|NA|TRBJ1-1|TRBD1
TGTGCCAGCAGCTTTCCGGGACAGGGATACACTGAAGCTTTCTTT
CASSFPGQGYTEAFF
>TRBV19|18|NA|TRBJ1-1|TRBD1
TGTGCCAGTAGACCAATCGCCGGGACAGGGCTCATGAACACTGAAGCTTTCTTT
CASRPIAGTGLMNTEAFF
>TRBV27|16|NA|TRBJ2-7|NA
TGTGCCAGCAGTCTCCAGTGGGCAGGGCAATCCTACGAGCAGTACTTC
CASSLQWAGQSYEQYF
>TRBV11-2|13|NA|TRBJ2-2|NA
TGTGCCAGCAGCTTAGGGGGGCTGGGGGAGCTGTTTTTT
CASSLGGLGELFF
>TRBV24-1|16|NA|TRBJ2-1|NA
TGTGCCACCAGTGACTCAGGGGTTGGCACGTACAATGAGCAGTTCTTC
CATSDSGVGTYNEQFF
>TRBV27|14|NA|TRBJ1-1|TRBD1
TGTGCCAGCAGTTACAGGGGCATGAACACTGAAGCTTTCTTT
CASSYRGMNTEAFF
>TRBV6-5|13|NA|TRBJ1-1|TRBD1
TGTGCCAGCCTGACAGGGACGTACACTGAAGCTTTCTTT
CASLTGTYTEAFF
>TRBV30|16|NA|TRBJ2-7|NA
TGTGCCTGGAGTGGATTGGGCAGGGCTAGCTCCTACGAGCAGTACTTC
CAWSGLGRASSYEQYF
>TRBV6-5|13|NA|TRBJ1-5|TRBD1
TGTGCCAGCAGGGGGACAGGGGGACAGCCCCAGCATTTT
CASRGTGGQPQHF
>TRBV4-2|15|NA|TRBJ1-2|NA
TGTGCCAGCAGCCAAGAAGCGGGGAACGGCTATGGCTACACCTTC
CASSQEAGNGYGYTF
>TRBV2|14|NA|TRBJ1-5|NA
TGTGCCAGCAGTGGACAAACTTTCAATCAGCCCCAGCATTTT
CASSGQTFNQPQHF
>TRBV28|15|NA|TRBJ1-2|TRBD1
TGTGCCAGCACCCTAGGACAGGGGTTAAACTATGGCTACACCTTC
CASTLGQGLNYGYTF
>TRBV7-6|15|NA|TRBJ2-7|NA
TGTGCCAGCAGCTTAACGGTAGGGAGTAAAGACGAGCAGTACTTC
CASSLTVGSKDEQYF
>TRBV27|18|once|TRBJ2-1|TRBD2
TGTGCCAGCAGTACCCTTCGTGGTAGCGGGAGGTCCTACAATGAGCAGTTCTTC
CASSTLRGSGRSYNEQFF
>TRBV5-1|14|NA|TRBJ2-7|TRBD1
TGCGCCAGCAGCTTCGGGACAGGGGACGGCGAGCAGTACTTC
CASSFGTGDGEQYF
>TRBV4-1|14|once|TRBJ2-7|TRBD1
TGCGCCAGCAGCCTAGGGGGACAGGTGGGCGAGCAGTACTTC
CASSLGGQVGEQYF
>TRBV11-2|18|NA|TRBJ2-1|NA
TGTGCCAGCAGCTTAGAGCAACCGGGGCGGCTAGCGTACAATGAGCAGTTCTTC
CASSLEQPGRLAYNEQFF
>TRBV14|15|NA|TRBJ2-4|TRBD1
TGTGCCAGCAGCCAAGGGAGGAGACAGGGACACATTCAGTACTTC
CASSQGRRQGHIQYF
>TRBV7-9|14|NA|TRBJ2-7|NA
TGTGCCAGCAGCCGTGGGACACAGTCCTACGAGCAGTACTTC
CASSRGTQSYEQYF
>TRBV29-1|12|NA|TRBJ2-7|NA
TGCAGCGTTTGGGGCAGCCGGGCCGAGCAGTACTTC
CSVWGSRAEQYF
>TRBV9|14|NA|TRBJ2-1|TRBD2
TGTGCCAGCAGCGTAGCGGGGGGGCAAAATGAGCAGTTCTTC
CASSVAGGQNEQFF
>TRBV5-1|14|NA|TRBJ2-1|NA
TGCGCCAGCAGCTTGGAGGGAGGGGGTTCGGAGCAGTTCTTC
CASSLEGGGSEQFF
>TRBV9|17|NA|TRBJ2-6|NA
TGTGCCAGCAAGGCGGGCAGCAATCCCTCTGGGGCCAACGTCCTGACTTTC
CASKAGSNPSGANVLTF
>TRBV28|15|NA|TRBJ1-2|NA
TGTGCCAGCAGTACTGCCCGAGCCGGTTACGATGGCTACACCTTC
CASSTARAGYDGYTF
>TRBV5-6|17|few|TRBJ2-1|TRBD2
TGTGCCAGCAGACCCTTCCTATCAGGACTAGGGATTGATGAGCAGTTCTTC
CASRPFLSGLGIDEQFF
>TRBV7-9|16|NA|TRBJ2-3|TRBD2
TGTGCCAGCAGCTTAAGGTGGGGAGGGCGCACAGATACGCAGTATTTT
CASSLRWGGRTDTQYF
>TRBV27|18|NA|TRBJ2-7|TRBD2
TGTGCCAGCAGTTTCTCCGGGACTAGCGGGAGGCTCTCCTACGAGCAGTACTTC
CASSFSGTSGRLSYEQYF
>TRBV6-5|15|NA|TRBJ1-1|NA
TGTGCCAGCAGTTACGAAGGGGCCGTGAACACTGAAGCTTTCTTT
CASSYEGAVNTEAFF
>TRBV6-1|16|NA|TRBJ2-1|TRBD2
TGTGCCAGCAGTGCCCAGGTAGCGGGGGGGTACAATGAGCAGTTCTTC
CASSAQVAGGYNEQFF
>TRBV9|16|NA|TRBJ2-1|TRBD2
TGTGCCAGCAGCGCCGGACTAGCTTGGAAGAACAATGAGCAGTTCTTC
CASSAGLAWKNNEQFF
>TRBV1|18|NA|TRBJ2-1|NA
TGCACCAGCAGCCAATCCAAGTTACGGACCGGGAGCGTCAATGAGCAGTTCTTC
CTSSQSKLRTGSVNEQFF
>TRBV30|13|NA|TRBJ1-5|TRBD1
TGTGCCTGGAGTCAGGGGGGCGATCAGCCCCAGCATTTT
CAWSQGGDQPQHF
>TRBV11-2|16|once|TRBJ2-3|NA
TGTGCCAGCAGCCCCCACCTAGCGATAGGGACAGATACGCAGTATTTT
CASSPHLAIGTDTQYF
>TRBV29-1|15|NA|TRBJ2-5|TRBD2
TGCAGCGTTGCGACTAGCGGGAGGGCCCAAGAGACCCAGTACTTC
CSVATSGRAQETQYF
>TRBV2|12|NA|TRBJ2-5|NA
TGTGCCAGCAGCCCTAGGACTGGCCGCCAGTACTTC
CASSPRTGRQYF
>TRBV21-1|17|NA|TRBJ1-2|NA
TGTGCCAGCAGCAGAATCCTGGTCGGGGTCTACGGACCTGGCTACACCTTC
CASSRILVGVYGPGYTF
>TRBV29-1|16|NA|TRBJ1-1|NA
TGCAGCGTTCAAGAGAGTGGGGCCCCATGGAGCACTGAAGCTTTCTTT
CSVQESGAPWSTEAFF
>TRBV5-5|15|NA|TRBJ2-7|NA
TGTGCCAGCACCCCGGGGGCACAGGGGCTGAAGGAGCAGTACTTC
CASTPGAQGLKEQYF
>TRBV3-1/TRBV3-2|16|NA|TRBJ1-1|TRBD1
TGTGCCAGCAGCCAAGGCCCCCAGGGGGCTCACACTGAAGCTTTCTTT
CASSQGPQGAHTEAFF
>TRBV5-6|14|once|TRBJ1-1|NA
TGTGCCAGCAGCGAACCCCAGGGCGGAACTGAAGCTTTCTTT
CASSEPQGGTEAFF
>TRBV28|15|NA|TRBJ2-1|TRBD2
TGTGCCAGCAGTACCGGGACTAGCGGGAGGGGGGAGCAGTTCTTC
CASSTGTSGRGEQFF
>TRBV18|13|NA|TRBJ1-3|NA
TGTGCCAGCTCATCAGACAGCGGAAACACCATATATTTT
CASSSDSGNTIYF
>TRBV5-3|16|once|TRBJ1-3|TRBD1
TGTGCCAGAAGCTTGGAAGGACAGGGGGCTGGAAACACCATATATTTT
CARSLEGQGAGNTIYF
>TRBV6-1|11|NA|TRBJ1-6|NA
TGTGCCAGCAGTGAAACGGGGGGGCTCCACTTT
CASSETGGLHF
>TRBV29-1|12|NA|TRBJ1-1|NA
TGCAGCGTTGCGGCGGGGAACACTGAAGCTTTCTTT
CSVAAGNTEAFF
>TRBV3-1/TRBV3-2|15|NA|TRBJ2-1|TRBD2
TGTGCCAGCAGCCCCCTAGCGGGAGGGCCCAATGAGCAGTTCTTC
CASSPLAGGPNEQFF
>TRBV12-5|15|NA|TRBJ1-1|NA
TGTGCTAGTGGTTTGGGAGGGGGATGGGGCACTGAAGCTTTCTTT
CASGLGGGWGTEAFF